The 12 T cell receptor beta chains below all came from one sample that was sequenced in a study of T cells expressing NK-cell markers. Each CDR3 protein gets one entry in TCRdb, which reprocessed the 5' RACE reads and gives no DNA. The sample has a few hundred thousand distinct CDR3 sequences. Sequencing was performed on blood T cells: a sorted CD56 or NKG2C T cell subset, CD4+ or CD8+ T cells, or bulk PBMC T cells (not recorded which). The origin of the receptors is a man aged 18 to 30 in good health.

This chain uses TRBV6-1 with TRBJ2-3; no DNA is available, so the TRBD2 call from TCRdb remains unchecked. Germline loops: CDR1 MNHNS, CDR2 SASEGT. This CDR3 is built from 17 residues. The CDR3 is CASSRGRGGSLPDTQYF.

V gene TRBV5-1 combines with J gene TRBJ2-3; there is no DNA to check the TCRdb D call of TRBD1. Germline values: CDR1 SGHRS, CDR2 YFSETQ. This CDR3 is built from 14 residues. The CDR3 here is CASRMRGFPDTQYF.

This chain uses TRBV6-2 or TRBV6-3 with TRBJ2-1; TCRdb proposes TRBD2, but this gene call is untestable without DNA. Germline-derived CDR1 and CDR2 are MNHEY and SVGEGT. This CDR3 region has 17 residues. The CDR3 sequence: CASSYLKGTSGSDEQFF.

The V call is TRBV28, the J call TRBJ2-3. Germline-derived CDR1 and CDR2 are MDHEN and SYDVKM. The CDR3 sequence is 14 residues long. This CDR3 is CASSTSRSTDTQYF.

This rearrangement joins TRBV30 to TRBJ2-1; TCRdb's D gene call, TRBD2, goes unchecked for lack of DNA. Germline V gene lookup returns CDR1 GTSNPN and CDR2 SVGIG (reference sequence). This CDR3 is built from 15 residues. The CDR3 spells CAWSGRLAGGLGWFF.

The chain is built from TRBV30 and TRBJ1-2. Germline V CDR1 and CDR2: GTSNPN, SVGIG (reference sequence). The CDR3 runs 13 residues. The CDR3 reads CAWSIDGASGYTF.

The chain employs TRBV24-1 and TRBJ2-3; the TCRdb D gene call, TRBD1, has no DNA to confirm it. Germline-derived CDR1 and CDR2 are KGHDR and SFDVKD. CDR3 length equals 15 residues. The CDR3 reads CATSDPRGGGDTQYF.

The chain couples TRBV3-1 to TRBJ1-1. CDR3 size: 14 residues. CDR1 is LGHDT and CDR2 is YNNKEL in the germline V gene (reference sequence). The CDR3 loop reads CASSPDGWSTEAFF.

This rearrangement joins TRBV12-3 or TRBV12-4 to TRBJ2-1; the TCRdb D gene call, TRBD2, has no DNA to confirm it. The CDR3 is 15 residues long. Here the CDR3 reads CASSLGGPVANEQFF.

This chain joins TRBV30 and TRBJ1-2; absent DNA, TCRdb's TRBD1 call cannot be checked. Per germline, CDR1 GTSNPN and CDR2 SVGIG (reference sequence). The CDR3 is 14 amino acids. The CDR3: CAWTLQGSGYGYTF.

This chain links TRBV14 with TRBJ2-1; TCRdb's D call of TRBD2 is untestable without DNA. The germline CDR1 and CDR2 sequences are SGHDN and FVKESK. The length of the CDR3 is 16 residues. CDR3 region: CASSQDFAGLGRKQFF.

The rearrangement uses TRBV29-1 and TRBJ1-2. Germline assignment: CDR1 SQVTM and CDR2 ANQGSEA. The CDR3 runs to 15 residues. The CDR3 loop is CSVEDPNTANGGYTF. The full variable domain, its missing parts supplied by reference TRBV29-1 and TRBJ1-2, is SAVISQKPSRDICQRGTSLTIQCQVDSQVTMMFWYRQQPGQSLTLIATANQGSEATYESGFVIDKFPISRPNLTFSTLTVSNMSPEDSSIYLCSVEDPNTANGGYTFGSGTRLTVV.